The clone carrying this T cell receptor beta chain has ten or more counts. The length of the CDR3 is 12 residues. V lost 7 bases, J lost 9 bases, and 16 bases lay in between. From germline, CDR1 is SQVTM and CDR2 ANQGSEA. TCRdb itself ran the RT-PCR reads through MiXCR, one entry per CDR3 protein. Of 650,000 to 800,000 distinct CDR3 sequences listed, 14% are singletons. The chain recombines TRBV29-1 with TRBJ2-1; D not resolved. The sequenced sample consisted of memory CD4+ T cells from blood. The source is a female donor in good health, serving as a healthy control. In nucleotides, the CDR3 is TGCAGCGCCCGGAGCAATTCGGGTGAGCAGTTCTTC. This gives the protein CSARSNSGEQFF.